This is a list of T cell receptor beta chains from one sample in a study of early T cells in non-severe SARS-CoV-2 infection. MiXCR was run by TCRdb on the 5' RACE reads, yielding one entry per CDR3 protein. Altogether tens of thousands of distinct CDR3 sequences are present, around 13% being singletons, with the ten largest covering approximately 5%. Sequenced input: whole blood. The receptors derive from an adult who was a healthcare worker with PCR-confirmed SARS-CoV-2 infection or an uninfected control (not recorded which). Each CDR3 is given without its conserved first and last residue.

cdr3_aa: ASSLIGPGGYT; j_call: TRBJ1-2; v_call: TRBV7-2
cdr3_aa: ASSSGTLTDTQY; j_call: TRBJ2-3; v_call: TRBV5-1
cdr3_aa: AWSVLGRGYEQY; j_call: TRBJ2-7; v_call: TRBV30
cdr3_aa: ASSFSMETQY; j_call: TRBJ2-5; v_call: TRBV7-9
cdr3_aa: ASSLGEGDGYT; j_call: TRBJ1-2; v_call: TRBV5-1
cdr3_aa: ASSSGQGTDTQY; j_call: TRBJ2-3; v_call: TRBV7-6
cdr3_aa: SAGTGGDEQF; j_call: TRBJ2-1; v_call: TRBV20-1
cdr3_aa: ASSPGGLQNTEAF; j_call: TRBJ1-1; v_call: TRBV4-1
cdr3_aa: SAILNYEQY; j_call: TRBJ2-7; v_call: TRBV20-1
cdr3_aa: ASRSWAGVTDTQY; j_call: TRBJ2-3; v_call: TRBV4-1
cdr3_aa: AISESWQSYEQY; j_call: TRBJ2-7; v_call: TRBV10-3
cdr3_aa: ASSYLDEQF; j_call: TRBJ2-1; v_call: TRBV6-1
cdr3_aa: ASSPRRTGDYGYT; j_call: TRBJ1-2; v_call: TRBV12-3/TRBV12-4
cdr3_aa: STNPRQGPTDTQY; j_call: TRBJ2-3; v_call: TRBV20-1
cdr3_aa: ASSFAERGYNEQF; j_call: TRBJ2-1; v_call: TRBV6-6
cdr3_aa: SASGAGVVDTQY; j_call: TRBJ2-3; v_call: TRBV29-1
cdr3_aa: ASSLTDLVNGGELF; j_call: TRBJ2-2; v_call: TRBV7-3
cdr3_aa: ASSPLAGDYEQY; j_call: TRBJ2-7; v_call: TRBV27
cdr3_aa: ASSQAGLGAGGSNEQF; j_call: TRBJ2-1; v_call: TRBV4-2
cdr3_aa: ASGEIQETQY; j_call: TRBJ2-5; v_call: TRBV7-9
cdr3_aa: ASSLGRGKTDTQY; j_call: TRBJ2-3; v_call: TRBV7-9
cdr3_aa: ASSLKIYTEAF; j_call: TRBJ1-1; v_call: TRBV27